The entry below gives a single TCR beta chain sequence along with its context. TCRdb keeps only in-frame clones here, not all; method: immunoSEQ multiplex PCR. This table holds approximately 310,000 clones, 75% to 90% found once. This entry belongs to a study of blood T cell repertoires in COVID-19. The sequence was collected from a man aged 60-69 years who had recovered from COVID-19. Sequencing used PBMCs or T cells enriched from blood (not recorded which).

CDR3 region: CASSPTEDYGYTF. DNA of the CDR3: TGTGCCAGCTCCCCGACAGAGGACTATGGCTACACCTTC. This chain links TRBV18 with TRBJ1-2, with D possibly matching TRBD1 (5 bases). V gave up 6 bases and J gave up 3 bases, with 11 bases separating them. The CDR3 is made up of 13 amino acids. Germline CDR1 reads KGHSH; CDR2 reads LQKENI.